Below, 24 T cell receptor beta chains from the same sample are listed, as sequenced in a study of a mutant IDH1 vaccine in newly diagnosed glioma. Described time point: week 35, safety follow-up. Doses comprised 300 ug of mutant IDH1 20-mer peptide each, plus topical imiquimod. Sequencing was performed with immunoSEQ multiplex PCR; in TCRdb, only in-frame clones are kept and a portion is missing. The sample lists some 29,000 clones, 79% occurring once. Their antigens are not known. The input for sequencing was PBMCs, taken from a glioma patient whose treatment included an IDH1 peptide vaccine. These receptors were obtained from a young woman with glioma. Some clones in this sample may be carry-over from other donors' samples.

The chain recombines TRBV7-9 with TRBJ1-3, with D hard to call. V was shortened by 5 bases and J by 0 bases, with 8 bases between the two germline ends. Germline values: CDR1 SEHNR, CDR2 FQNEAQ (reference sequence). This CDR3 has 14 residues. The CDR3 region is CASSPPGSGNTIYF. The CDR3 nucleotides read TGTGCCAGCAGCCCCCCAGGCTCTGGAAACACCATATATTTT.

This clone came up a few times. The chain carries TRBV5-1 and TRBJ1-1, with 8 bases fitting TRBD1. The length of the CDR3 is 14 residues. The V and J ends lost 1 base and 6 bases, in that order; junction bases with no gene match: 5. Germline V gene lookup returns CDR1 SGHRS and CDR2 YFSETQ. CDR3 sequence reads: CASSLNGRGPEAFF. In DNA form, the CDR3 reads TGCGCCAGCAGCTTGAACGGCAGGGGGCCTGAAGCTTTCTTT.

There are a few counts of this clone. The V gene is TRBV10-3, the J gene TRBJ2-7; D gene uncertain. The CDR3 loop spans 15 amino acids. Germline loops: CDR1 ENHRY, CDR2 SYGVKD. Trimming left V 2 bases short and J 2 bases short, with 13 bases between. For the CDR3, the DNA is TGTGCCATCAGTGAGCCAAGCTCCAGCCCCTACGAGCAGTACTTC. Its translation: CAISEPSSSPYEQYF.

The chain is built from TRBV29-1 and TRBJ2-1, with 13 bases fitting TRBD2. V dropped 7 bases and J dropped 5; count of bases not matched to a gene: 5. Germline CDR1 is SQVTM and CDR2 is ANQGSEA. The CDR3 spans 14 residues. CDR3 nucleotide sequence: TGCAGCGCCGTGGGACTAGCGGGAAACAATGAGCAGTTCTTC. Translation: CSAVGLAGNNEQFF.

This chain uses TRBV28 with TRBJ2-3, with 9 bases matching TRBD2. There are 15 residues in the CDR3. Germline CDR1 is MDHEN and CDR2 is SYDVKM. Losses at the gene ends were 7 bases for V and 2 bases for J; bases not matched to a gene: 7. The CDR3 region is CASTPTSGNTDTQYF. The CDR3 nucleotides read TGTGCCAGCACCCCGACTAGCGGAAACACAGATACGCAGTATTTT.

This clone is medium-sized (0.01 to 0.1%) within its sample. This chain connects TRBV11-2 to TRBJ2-7, with 14 bases that match TRBD2. The CDR3 contains 12 residues. The J segment lost 13 bases and the V segment lost 4 bases, leaving 3 bases of the junction unmatched. Per the germline V gene, CDR1 is SGHAT and CDR2 is FQNNGV. The CDR3 loop is CASSSGLAGDYF. In DNA form, the CDR3 reads TGTGCCAGCAGCTCGGGACTAGCGGGAGACTACTTC. Full variable domain (remainder filled in from reference TRBV11-2 and TRBJ2-7): EAGVAQSPRYKIIEKRQSVAFWCNPISGHATLYWYQQILGQGPKLLIQFQNNGVVDDSQLPKDRFSAERLKGVDSTLKIQPAKLEDSAVYLCASSSGLAGDYFGPGTRLTVT.

The chain couples TRBV4-1 to TRBJ2-7, with 10 bases identical to TRBD2. CDR3 size: 17 residues. The V gene's germline CDR1 is MGHRA and CDR2 YSYEKL. J gave up 4 bases and V 0 bases, and 9 bases lay outside the gene matches. The CDR3 here is CASSQEASSGRPYEQYF. The CDR3 DNA is TGCGCCAGCAGCCAAGAAGCCTCTAGCGGGAGACCTTACGAGCAGTACTTC.

This chain connects TRBV30 to TRBJ1-2, with D perhaps matching TRBD1 (5 bases). Per the germline V gene, CDR1 is GTSNPN and CDR2 is SVGIG (reference sequence). The CDR3 is 17 amino acids. V lost 5 bases and J 0 bases, leaving 22 bases between the germline ends. The CDR3 nucleotides read TGTGCCTGGGGGGTTCGGGACGTCTTCCCCGCTAACTATGGCTACACCTTC. It translates to CAWGVRDVFPANYGYTF.

The sample holds a few counts of this clone. The chain couples TRBV7-9 to TRBJ2-3; D might be TRBD1 (6 bases). Germline lookup yields CDR1 SEHNR and CDR2 FQNEAQ (reference sequence). This CDR3 region has 15 residues. Trimming cost V 4 bases and J 1 base, with 12 bases left between them. CDR3 sequence: CASSSQGIRTDTQYF. Written as DNA, the CDR3 is TGTGCCAGCAGCTCTCAGGGGATTCGCACAGATACGCAGTATTTT. Filled out from reference TRBV7-9 and TRBJ2-3, the complete variable domain reads DTGVSQNPRHKITKRGQNVTFRCDPISEHNRLYWYRQTLGQGPEFLTYFQNEAQLEKSRLLSDRFSAERPKGSFSTLEIQRTEQGDSAMYLCASSSQGIRTDTQYFGPGTRLTVL.

V gene TRBV30 combines with J gene TRBJ2-1; no reliable D call. Trimming took 2 bases from V and 6 from J, leaving 11 bases between them. The germline gives CDR1 GTSNPN, CDR2 SVGIG (reference sequence). CDR3 length: 13 amino acids. The CDR3 DNA sequence: TGTGCCTGGAGTCCCGGGTTCTCCAATGAGCAGTTCTTC. It codes for CAWSPGFSNEQFF. Combining the CDR3 with reference TRBV30 and TRBJ2-1 gives the whole variable domain SQTIHQWPATLVQPVGSPLSLECTVEGTSNPNLYWYRQAAGRGLQLLFYSVGIGQISSEVPQNLSASRPQDRQFILSSKKLLLSDSGFYLCAWSPGFSNEQFFGPGTRLTVL.

This clone was counted once. The chain has TRBV29-1 and TRBJ1-1; 7 bases are a match to TRBD1. V trimming: 6 bases; J trimming: 2 bases; junction bases outside the gene matches: 6. The CDR3 contains 13 residues. The germline V gene has CDR1 SQVTM and CDR2 ANQGSEA. CDR3 in amino acids: CSVGRGLNTEAFF. CDR3 in DNA: TGCAGCGTCGGGAGGGGGCTTAACACTGAAGCTTTCTTT.

Here the CDR3 reads CASSFEGAPYNEQFF. The DNA for the CDR3 is TGCGCCAGCAGCTTTGAGGGGGCCCCCTACAATGAGCAGTTCTTC. V is TRBV5-1 and J is TRBJ2-1, with 7 bases that match TRBD1. V was pared by 2 bases and J by 2 bases, with 4 bases of the junction left unmatched. This CDR3 has 15 amino acids. Germline loops: CDR1 SGHRS, CDR2 YFSETQ.

This chain uses TRBV7-8 with TRBJ2-5; D call uncertain. Germline V gene data show CDR1 as SGHVS and CDR2 as FQNEAQ. Trimming shortened V by 7 bases and J by 1 base, and 10 bases separated the two germline ends. The CDR3 has 13 amino acids. CDR3 region: CASTLGVQETQYF. The CDR3 DNA is TGTGCCAGCACCCTTGGGGTCCAAGAGACCCAGTACTTC.

The V gene is TRBV7-9, the J gene TRBJ2-3; D is ambiguous. Germline-derived CDR1 and CDR2 are SEHNR and FQNEAQ (reference sequence). The CDR3 loop spans 11 amino acids. The V and J ends lost 5 bases and 9 bases respectively, with 9 bases between them. The CDR3 bases are TGTGCCAGCAGCGGCCTGGGGACGCAGTATTTT. Translation gives CASSGLGTQYF.

With respect to this clone: Mismatch with germline at one junction end may stem from a read error. The CDR3 loop reads CASSQPGTSGAHVF. The CDR3 nucleotides read TGCGCCAGCAGCCAACCCGGGACTAGCGGGGCTCACGTTTTC. The chain links TRBV4-1 to TRBJ2-7, with 13 bases aligning to TRBD2. There are 14 residues in the CDR3. The V gene's germline CDR1 is MGHRA and CDR2 YSYEKL.

This chain links TRBV6-1 with TRBJ2-7; no clear D gene. Germline V gene lookup returns CDR1 MNHNS and CDR2 SASEGT. This CDR3 is built from 13 residues. Trimming left V 1 base short and J 3 bases short, with 7 bases between. The DNA for the CDR3 is TGTGCCAGCAGTGAAGGCATAATCTACGAGCAGTACTTC. This gives the protein CASSEGIIYEQYF.

The rearrangement joins TRBV4-2 to TRBJ1-2; D uncertain. CDR1 is LGHNA and CDR2 is YNFKEQ in the germline V gene. Trimming shortened V by 1 base and J by 4 bases, and 7 bases separated the two germline ends. The CDR3 has 13 residues. CDR3 in DNA: TGTGCCAGCAGCCAAGGGGAGGGCTATGGCTACACCTTC. Translation: CASSQGEGYGYTF.

Note on this clone: A read error may account for a junction end that differs from germline. The gene calls are TRBV5-8 and TRBJ1-5; 7 nucleotides line up with TRBD1. The CDR3 contains 15 residues. Germline assignment: CDR1 SGHTS and CDR2 YDEGEE. CDR3 in DNA: TGTGCCAGCAGCTTGGGACAGGGTAGCCATCAGCCCCAGCATTTT. Encoded protein: CASSLGQGSHQPQHF.

There are a few counts of this clone. V and J are TRBV30 and TRBJ1-1; D not certain. The germline V and J ends were trimmed by 3 bases and 1 base, with 9 bases remaining between them. Per germline, CDR1 GTSNPN and CDR2 SVGIG (reference sequence). The CDR3 covers 13 residues. This chain's CDR3 is CAWSGVGNTEAFF. As DNA, the CDR3 is TGTGCCTGGAGCGGGGTGGGGAACACTGAAGCTTTCTTT.

The rearrangement joins TRBV14 to TRBJ2-7; 10 positions agree with TRBD2. After removal of 0 bases from V and 2 bases from J, the junction contained 13 bases not matched to a gene. The V gene's germline CDR1 is SGHDN and CDR2 FVKESK. The CDR3 has 19 amino acids. In DNA, the CDR3 is TGTGCCAGCAGCCAAGATTTGCGGGAGCGGGAGGGCCCCGCCTACGAGCAGTACTTC. Residues: CASSQDLREREGPAYEQYF.

The V call is TRBV27, the J call TRBJ2-1; TRBD1 might be the D (6 bases). The V and J ends lost 6 bases and 8 bases respectively, with 14 bases between them. The CDR3 is 13 amino acids. Per germline, CDR1 MNHEY and CDR2 SMNVEV (reference sequence). The CDR3 DNA reads as TGTGCCAGCAGCCCCCGAGAGGGGGATGAGCAGTTCTTC. This translates into CASSPREGDEQFF.

The chain has TRBV6-5 and TRBJ1-1, with no clear D. The V gene's germline CDR1 is MNHEY and CDR2 SVGAGI. The CDR3 covers 14 residues. V was clipped by 3 bases and J by 1 base, with 9 bases between them. The CDR3 here is CASSYYGGNTEAFF. The CDR3 DNA is TGTGCCAGCAGTTATTATGGTGGGAACACTGAAGCTTTCTTT.

This chain joins TRBV28 and TRBJ1-2, with D unclear. CDR3 length equals 14 residues. Germline loops: CDR1 MDHEN, CDR2 SYDVKM. V lost 5 bases and J 4 bases, leaving 14 bases between the germline ends. This CDR3 is CASSPLKLSYGYTF. The CDR3 DNA is TGTGCCAGCAGTCCCCTCAAGCTGAGCTATGGCTACACCTTC.

This sequence joins TRBV29-1 and TRBJ1-1; D remains ambiguous. This CDR3 has 14 residues. The V gene's germline CDR1 is SQVTM and CDR2 ANQGSEA. V dropped 4 bases and J dropped 5 bases, with 17 bases sitting between them. This CDR3 is CSVGVISRRTEAFF. In DNA form, the CDR3 reads TGCAGCGTTGGAGTTATATCTCGGCGTACTGAAGCTTTCTTT.